This T cell receptor (beta chain) was found in a study of Graves' ophthalmopathy and Graves' hyperthyroidism. Study background: No ophthalmopathy within 18 months of follow-up signified stable hyperthyroidism.

This CDR3 contains 15 residues. The authors amplified TCR beta CDR3 regions, and they did so from RNA transcripts for repertoire sequencing. HTBI-primed first-round RT-PCR preceded second-round multiplex PCR. Using its own MiXCR run on the multiplex PCR reads, TCRdb lists one record per CDR3 protein. Of roughly 600,000 distinct CDR3 sequences listed, 35% to 40% are singletons. Sequenced input: peripheral blood or thyroid tissue (not recorded which). This chain uses TRBV12-3 or TRBV12-4 with TRBJ2-3; 9 bases agree with TRBD1. This sequence was found in an adult man with Graves' hyperthyroidism. The CDR3 reads CASGLGQGLTDTQYF. The CDR3 nucleotides are TGTGCTAGTGGTTTGGGACAGGGTCTCACAGATACGCAGTATTTT.